The 30 T cell receptor beta chains below all came from one sample that was sequenced in a study of shared clonotypes between healthy human individuals. Clones were read by immunoSEQ multiplex PCR, and TCRdb kept only the in-frame ones, dropping some. Of about 2.3 million clones listed, just over 90% are singletons. The sequencing input was naive CD4+ T cells from PBMCs. Subset: CD45RA+ positively selected. The origin of the receptors is a man younger than 35 in good health. Some clones in this sample may be carry-over from other donors' samples.

The rearrangement links TRBV9 to TRBJ2-7; 9 bases fit TRBD2. Germline V gene sequence: CDR1 SGDLS, CDR2 YYNGEE. Trimming cost V 4 bases and J 5 bases; bases outside gene matches: 7. This CDR3 contains 14 residues. CDR3 amino acids: CASSPRTSVDEQYF. The CDR3 DNA sequence: TGTGCCAGCAGCCCACGGACTAGCGTCGACGAGCAGTACTTC.

The CDR3 DNA sequence: TGCGCCAGCAGCTTCAGGCAGGGAGAGGTTCAGTACTTC. This encodes CASSFRQGEVQYF. The chain couples TRBV5-1 to TRBJ2-4; perhaps D is TRBD1 or TRBD2 (5 bases each). Trimming removed 2 bases from V and 11 bases from J, with 14 bases in between. The CDR3 spans 13 residues. Germline V lookup: CDR1 SGHRS, CDR2 YFSETQ.

This chain connects TRBV12-1 to TRBJ2-4; TRBD2, the table's D call, lacks a check against the DNA. TRBV12-1 is assigned pseudogene status. The CDR3 extends over 18 amino acids. The chain's CDR3 is CASSLPGRASRSQNIQYF. The DNA of the CDR3 is TGTGCCAGCAGCTTACCCGGGAGGGCCTCTAGGTCCCAAAACATTCAGTACTTC.

J is TRBJ2-7 and V is TRBV4-3; 8 nucleotides match TRBD1. Germline V gives CDR1 LGHNA, CDR2 YSLEER. The CDR3 is made up of 16 amino acids. Trimming cost V 0 bases and J 2 bases; bases outside gene matches: 6. The CDR3 is CASSQDMEQGAYEQYF. CDR3 DNA: TGCGCCAGCAGCCAAGATATGGAACAGGGGGCCTACGAGCAGTACTTC.

The CDR3 DNA reads TGTGCCAGCAGCTTGTTGACTACCGCGTCTAGCACAGATACGCAGTATTTT. Protein: CASSLLTTASSTDTQYF. V usage is TRBV5-4 and J usage is TRBJ2-3; perhaps TRBD2 as D (5 bases). Trimming cost V 1 base and J 0 bases, with 15 bases left between them. The CDR3 spans 17 residues. CDR1 and CDR2 (germline): SGHNT, YYREEE (reference sequence).

The CDR3 sequence is CASSEDPNYGYTF. CDR3 nucleotides: TGCGCCAGCAGTGAGGACCCTAACTATGGCTACACCTTC. The rearrangement links TRBV10-1 to TRBJ1-2; D unresolved. Trimming cost V 2 bases and J 0 bases, with 4 bases left between them. The CDR3 is 13 residues long. Germline-derived CDR1 and CDR2 are WNHNN and SYGVQD (reference sequence).

The gene calls are TRBV30 and TRBJ2-1; 10 bases line up with TRBD2. Germline assignment: CDR1 GTSNPN and CDR2 SVGIG (reference sequence). The CDR3 covers 18 residues. J was trimmed by 0 bases and V by 0 bases; bases with no gene match: 8. CDR3 amino acids: CAWSVRLAGASSYNEQFF. The DNA of the CDR3 is TGTGCCTGGAGTGTACGCCTAGCGGGAGCCAGCTCCTACAATGAGCAGTTCTTC.

The rearrangement uses TRBV9 and TRBJ2-5; D unresolved. CDR1 and CDR2 (germline): SGDLS, YYNGEE. CDR3 length equals 13 residues. Trimming took off 2 bases at V and 4 bases at J, with 9 bases between the two ends. The CDR3 region is CASSVSVSETQYF. CDR3 DNA sequence: TGTGCCAGCAGCGTGTCAGTTTCAGAGACCCAGTACTTC.

V and J are TRBV28 and TRBJ1-5; possible D gene TRBD1, 5 bases. In germline, CDR1 is MDHEN, CDR2 SYDVKM. V lost 6 bases, J lost 6 bases, and 18 bases lay in between. The CDR3 is 15 amino acids. The CDR3, as DNA: TGTGCCAGCAGGGAAGCAACAATAAGGGGTCAGCCCCAGCATTTT. Translating it yields CASREATIRGQPQHF.

The J gene is TRBJ1-2, the V gene TRBV12-2; the DNA was not compared with TRBD1, the D call given in the table. TRBV12-2 is listed as a pseudogene. CDR3 length: 15 residues. DNA of the CDR3: TGTGCAAGTCTCCGACAGGTGGGGCTGAACTATGGCTACACCTTC. Protein product: CASLRQVGLNYGYTF.

The chain couples TRBV6-6 to TRBJ2-7; D not certain. This CDR3 comprises 16 residues. Trimming took 0 bases from V and 7 from J, leaving 19 bases between them. Germline CDR1 MNHNY, CDR2 SVGAGI (reference sequence). CDR3 nucleotide sequence: TGTGCCAGCAGTTACTCGGGTCAAGGGCTCCGGCAAGAGCAGTACTTC. Its translation: CASSYSGQGLRQEQYF.

This clone occurred once. The chain has TRBV28 and TRBJ2-1; unclear D gene. Trimming took off 6 bases at V and 0 bases at J, with 9 bases between the two ends. The CDR3 covers 14 residues. The germline V gene encodes CDR1 MDHEN and CDR2 SYDVKM. CDR3 in amino acids: CASRLTASYNEQFF. The CDR3 DNA reads TGTGCCAGCAGACTGACCGCCTCCTACAATGAGCAGTTCTTC. Full variable domain (missing parts from reference TRBV28 and TRBJ2-1): DVKVTQSSRYLVKRTGEKVFLECVQDMDHENMFWYRQDPGLGLRLIYFSYDVKMKEKGDIPEGYSVSREKKERFSLILESASTNQTSMYLCASRLTASYNEQFFGPGTRLTVL.

The chain is built from TRBV12-5 and TRBJ1-5; D is ambiguous. CDR3 length: 14 amino acids. Deletions cut 6 bases from V and 0 bases from J, with 9 bases between. Germline CDR1 LGHNT, CDR2 FRNRAP. The CDR3 reads CASGPDGSNQPQHF. The CDR3 DNA follows: TGTGCTAGTGGACCGGACGGTAGCAATCAGCCCCAGCATTTT.

The count of this clone is one. The chain carries TRBV7-9 and TRBJ2-2; D not certain. V lost 6 bases and J 6 bases, leaving 11 bases between the germline ends. The CDR3 is 13 residues long. Germline loops: CDR1 SEHNR, CDR2 FQNEAQ (reference sequence). CDR3 nucleotide sequence: TGTGCCAGCAGATCCACCGGGCCCGGGGAGCTGTTTTTT. Its protein product is CASRSTGPGELFF.

The V gene is TRBV7-8, the J gene TRBJ2-7; 8 nucleotides agree with TRBD1. V was pared by 1 base and J by 5 bases, with 4 bases of the junction left unmatched. Per germline, CDR1 SGHVS and CDR2 FQNEAQ. The CDR3 has 14 amino acids. CDR3 region: CASSLGTGFHEQYF. The CDR3 region has the DNA TGTGCCAGCAGCTTAGGGACAGGGTTCCACGAGCAGTACTTC.

This clone came up once. The rearrangement uses TRBV2 and TRBJ1-2; D is unresolved. Trimming shortened V by 1 base and J by 10 bases, and 10 bases separated the two germline ends. The germline V gene has CDR1 SNHLY and CDR2 FYNNEI. The CDR3 has 12 amino acids. The CDR3 nucleotides are TGTGCCAGCAGTGAAGGGGGAAGCCCCTACACCTTC. Encoded protein: CASSEGGSPYTF. Full variable domain (remainder filled in from reference TRBV2 and TRBJ1-2): EPEVTQTPSHQVTQMGQEVILRCVPISNHLYFYWYRQILGQKVEFLVSFYNNEISEKSEIFDDQFSVERPDGSNFTLKIRSTKLEDSAMYFCASSEGGSPYTFGSGTRLTVV.

CDR3 sequence (DNA): TGCGCCAGCAGCCGCCCCCCCGGGACAGCCCAAGAGACCCAGTACTTC. Its protein product is CASSRPPGTAQETQYF. This sequence joins TRBV4-1 and TRBJ2-5; TRBD1 aligns across 7 bases. The CDR3 contains 16 residues. The J segment lost 1 base and the V segment lost 4 bases, leaving 9 bases of the junction unmatched. Germline V lookup: CDR1 MGHRA, CDR2 YSYEKL.

This clone was detected once. The chain is built from TRBV30 and TRBJ1-1; D unresolved. With 5 bases removed from V and 5 bases from J, the gap between germline ends came to 9 bases. The CDR3 contains 11 residues. CDR1 GTSNPN and CDR2 SVGIG come from the germline V gene (reference sequence). CDR3 nucleotide sequence: TGTGCCTGGGCCCCCGGAACTGAAGCTTTCTTT. Translation: CAWAPGTEAFF.

The CDR3 here is CASSLRGRDTEAFF. The CDR3 bases are TGTGCCAGCTCCTTACGTGGGAGAGACACTGAAGCTTTCTTT. The chain recombines TRBV18 with TRBJ1-1, with no clear D. CDR3 length: 14 residues. Germline V gene data show CDR1 as KGHSH and CDR2 as LQKENI. The V gene lost 6 bases and the J gene lost 3 bases, with 14 bases spanning the gap.

V is TRBV4-3 and J is TRBJ2-7; D may be TRBD1 (6 bases). Germline loops: CDR1 LGHNA, CDR2 YSLEER. The CDR3 spans 15 residues. V was clipped by 5 bases and J by 0 bases, with 14 bases between them. CDR3 sequence (DNA): TGCGCCAGCAGCACAGACAGGATACTCTCCTACGAGCAGTACTTC. Amino acid sequence: CASSTDRILSYEQYF.

This chain links TRBV19 with TRBJ2-1; 7 bases match TRBD1. J gave up 0 bases and V 8 bases, and 4 bases lay outside the gene matches. Germline V gene sequence: CDR1 LNHDA, CDR2 SQIVND (reference sequence). The CDR3 covers 14 residues. The CDR3 reads CASVDRASYNEQFF. As DNA, the CDR3 is TGTGCCAGTGTTGACAGGGCCTCCTACAATGAGCAGTTCTTC.

This clone was seen only once. J is TRBJ2-3 and V is TRBV6-5; D unresolved. The CDR3 loop spans 14 amino acids. CDR1 and CDR2 from the germline V gene are MNHEY and SVGAGI. The ends were cut back, 4 bases at V and 7 bases at J, with 15 bases in the middle. CDR3 residues: CASSSSGSRNTQYF. As DNA, the CDR3 is TGTGCCAGCAGTTCAAGTGGTTCGCGCAATACGCAGTATTTT.

V gene TRBV28 combines with J gene TRBJ2-5; 12 bases match TRBD2. After removal of 6 bases from V and 5 bases from J, the junction contained 4 bases not matched to a gene. Germline assignment: CDR1 MDHEN and CDR2 SYDVKM. The CDR3 runs 14 residues. As DNA, the CDR3 is TGTGCCAGCAGAGGGACTAGCGGGTGGGAGACCCAGTACTTC. As protein: CASRGTSGWETQYF.

The CDR3, as DNA: TGTGCCAGCAATTCCTGGGCGTCAGAGGCGAACACCGGGGAGCTGTTTTTT. It codes for CASNSWASEANTGELFF. This chain joins TRBV28 and TRBJ2-2; no clear D. The length of the CDR3 is 17 residues. Germline V gene lookup returns CDR1 MDHEN and CDR2 SYDVKM. The V end was cut by 7 bases, the J end by 0 bases, with 18 bases between. The whole variable domain, remainder taken from reference TRBV28 and TRBJ2-2, is DVKVTQSSRYLVKRTGEKVFLECVQDMDHENMFWYRQDPGLGLRLIYFSYDVKMKEKGDIPEGYSVSREKKERFSLILESASTNQTSMYLCASNSWASEANTGELFFGEGSRLTVL.

The chain is built from TRBV2 and TRBJ2-2, with 7 bases matching TRBD1. This CDR3 has 14 residues. Germline assignment: CDR1 SNHLY and CDR2 FYNNEI. The junction had 3 bases not matched to a gene; V was cut back by 6 bases and J by 2 bases. The CDR3 DNA reads as TGTGCCAGCAGGGGACAGTTCAACACCGGGGAGCTGTTTTTT. This codes for CASRGQFNTGELFF. Using reference TRBV2 and TRBJ2-2 for the parts outside the CDR3, the full variable domain is EPEVTQTPSHQVTQMGQEVILRCVPISNHLYFYWYRQILGQKVEFLVSFYNNEISEKSEIFDDQFSVERPDGSNFTLKIRSTKLEDSAMYFCASRGQFNTGELFFGEGSRLTVL.

The chain joins TRBV19 to TRBJ2-1, with 8 bases that match TRBD2. Unmatched junction bases numbered 5, after V lost 1 base and J lost 0 bases. The CDR3 runs to 17 residues. Germline CDR1 is LNHDA and CDR2 is SQIVND (reference sequence). For the CDR3, the DNA is TGTGCCAGTAGTATAGTACTAGCGGCGAGCTCCTACAATGAGCAGTTCTTC. Translated: CASSIVLAASSYNEQFF.

This clone appeared a few times. This chain uses TRBV30 with TRBJ1-4; the D is unclear. V was shortened by 4 bases and J by 8 bases, with 8 bases between the two germline ends. CDR3 length: 11 amino acids. Per germline, CDR1 GTSNPN and CDR2 SVGIG (reference sequence). CDR3 bases: TGTGCCTGGAACGAAGAAGAAAAACTGTTTTTT. Its translation is CAWNEEEKLFF.

On this clone itself: This sample also contains other DNA sequences that code for the same CDR3. The chain couples TRBV5-1 to TRBJ2-1; D not resolved. The V end lost 4 bases, the J end lost 3 bases, and 2 bases lay between the germline ends. The germline CDR1 and CDR2 sequences are SGHRS and YFSETQ. The CDR3 covers 11 residues. CDR3 sequence: CASSLYNEQFF. For the CDR3, the DNA is TGCGCCAGCAGCCTCTACAATGAGCAGTTCTTC.

The chain is built from TRBV2 and TRBJ2-7; TRBD1 might be the D (6 bases). Germline V gives CDR1 SNHLY, CDR2 FYNNEI. The CDR3 sequence is 13 residues long. With 8 bases removed from V and 2 bases from J, the gap between germline ends came to 13 bases. This chain's CDR3 is CASRRTEPYEQYF. CDR3 DNA sequence: TGTGCCAGCCGACGGACAGAACCCTACGAGCAGTACTTC.

About this clone: At the DNA level, this CDR3 is encoded by other sequences in the same sample as well. The J gene is TRBJ1-5, the V gene TRBV10-3, with D hard to call. Germline values: CDR1 ENHRY, CDR2 SYGVKD. The CDR3 runs to 15 residues. V was pared by 0 bases and J by 1 base, with 7 bases between. The CDR3: CAISESGGSNQPQHF. The CDR3, as DNA: TGTGCCATCAGTGAGTCCGGCGGCAGCAATCAGCCCCAGCATTTT.